The present T cell receptor (beta chain) was sequenced within a study of naive and memory T cell subsets (dated by TCRdb to 2017 to 2019). Background on the whole study: The figure summarizing these samples reported about 10 blood donors, 7 tuberculin skin test biopsies and 3 saline control biopsies. As previously described, skin biopsies were taken from tuberculin skin test sites or from saline-injected control sites and processed for RNA extraction. Usually PCR2 was run as a SYBR Green qPCR and stopped at a set threshold, although low-input samples could use end-point PCR (roughly 6 cycles) instead.

This clonotype was detected a few times. No cognate antigen has been identified for it. No quality values exist for individual bases; no much larger clone is one base distant. The intended sense of this specimen's treatment or condition label: skin biopsy from PPD injection site in Mantoux-positive individual. Using 3' ligation of a UMI-containing oligonucleotide to TCR cDNA, the study laid out a robust and sensitive protocol to amplify, sequence and analyze TCRs. Tuberculin skin test biopsies came from sites injected with PPD in individuals with a positive Mantoux test. Total RNA, without cell sorting, was DNase treated with RQ1 DNase before reverse transcription, targeting roughly 1 to 1000 ng input. Libraries were prepared from skin biopsies and whole blood so that pipeline robustness could be tested in samples in which T cells form a minority population. The library was produced with UMI-ligation and nested PCR. The ligated cDNA was amplified by four rounds of PCR, in which nested alpha and beta constant region primers were used together with the SP2 primer. For the blood and skin samples, reverse transcription of TCR RNA was done with SuperScript IV along with alpha and beta constant region primers. Using T4 RNA ligase 1, an oligonucleotide carrying both the Illumina SP2 primer and a UMI was ligated onto the 3' end of the cDNA. To prevent hairpin formation, the 12-nucleotide UMI was made up of two random hexamers with an eight-base spacer between them. From the second PCR onward, TCR alpha and beta chain libraries were processed separately and dual indexed for multiplexing. After pooling, the indexed libraries were analyzed by capillary electrophoresis and sequenced on either an Illumina MiSeq or NextSeq. PhiX DNA at roughly 5-7.5% was added to the libraries to raise base diversity and improve cluster recognition. As for the original processing: Demultiplexor pulled UMIs out of read 2, joined the UMIs with the TCR sequence from read 1, and separated reads according to sample indices. V and J genes and V-J junctions were identified by Decombinator, and each TCR was assigned a five-part identifier that included V and J deletions. Collapsinator used UMIs to correct sequencing errors and PCR amplification heterogeneity, yielding UMI-based abundance per TCR. Identifiers were converted to nucleotide sequence by CDR3Translator and translated to amino acids, and CDR3 regions were extracted on the basis of terminal motifs. Error-corrected alpha and beta TCR counts from blood and skin were compared after normalization to input RNA amount. TCRdb applied fastp at Q25 and MiXCR to the public reads, then kept only in-frame beta chains. Rows matching on CDR3 protein sequence are summarized as one entry with the most common DNA and genes. In this record, the V and J calls reflect TCRdb's handling and not the investigators' own analysis. The sample table shows around 35,000 distinct CDR3 sequences, and around 10% are seen once. The top ten clones comprise around 4.2% of the sample.

The paper as a whole reports these results and caveats: The paper did not give details on skin biopsy collection and RNA processing but referred to earlier studies for those details. The RNA-based method was acknowledged as potentially sensitive to TCR transcript changes with T cell activation and differentiation. Higher TCR numbers at tuberculin skin test sites were interpreted as T cell infiltration of a delayed type IV hypersensitivity reaction. TCR sequences were reportedly recovered from both skin biopsy types, with far more TCRs at tuberculin skin test sites.

This sequence was found in an adult in good health. The sample was skin, taken from a tuberculin skin test site.

The base sequence is TGTGCCAGCAGCCTAAAGACAGCTGGGAATGAGCAGTTCTTC. It codes for CASSLKTAGNEQFF. The sequence is built from TRBV7-8 and TRBJ2-1; tentative D gene TRBD1, with 5 bases matching. A distance of 15 bases separates the germline ends of V and J, which lose 5 bases and 7 bases respectively. The CDR3 starts with the cysteine, ends with the phenylalanine, and has 14 residues. The sequence is cut down to CDR3 DNA, 42 bases in frame from base 1. The germline V gene yields SGHVS for CDR1 and FQNEAQ for CDR2.